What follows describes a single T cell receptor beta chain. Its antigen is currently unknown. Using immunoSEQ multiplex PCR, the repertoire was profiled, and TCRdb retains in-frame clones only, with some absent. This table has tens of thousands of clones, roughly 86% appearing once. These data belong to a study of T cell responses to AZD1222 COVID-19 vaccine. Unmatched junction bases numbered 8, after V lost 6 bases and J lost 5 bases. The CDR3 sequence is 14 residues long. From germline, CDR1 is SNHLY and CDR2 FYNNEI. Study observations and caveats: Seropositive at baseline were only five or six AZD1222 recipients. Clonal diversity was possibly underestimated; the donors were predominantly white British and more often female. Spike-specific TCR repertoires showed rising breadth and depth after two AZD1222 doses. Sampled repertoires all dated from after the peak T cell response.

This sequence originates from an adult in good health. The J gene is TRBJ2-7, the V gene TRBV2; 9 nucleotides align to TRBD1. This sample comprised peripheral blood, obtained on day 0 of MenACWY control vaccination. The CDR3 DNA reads TGTGCCAGCAGAGGCAGGACAGGGGTGGACGAGCAGTACTTC. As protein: CASRGRTGVDEQYF.